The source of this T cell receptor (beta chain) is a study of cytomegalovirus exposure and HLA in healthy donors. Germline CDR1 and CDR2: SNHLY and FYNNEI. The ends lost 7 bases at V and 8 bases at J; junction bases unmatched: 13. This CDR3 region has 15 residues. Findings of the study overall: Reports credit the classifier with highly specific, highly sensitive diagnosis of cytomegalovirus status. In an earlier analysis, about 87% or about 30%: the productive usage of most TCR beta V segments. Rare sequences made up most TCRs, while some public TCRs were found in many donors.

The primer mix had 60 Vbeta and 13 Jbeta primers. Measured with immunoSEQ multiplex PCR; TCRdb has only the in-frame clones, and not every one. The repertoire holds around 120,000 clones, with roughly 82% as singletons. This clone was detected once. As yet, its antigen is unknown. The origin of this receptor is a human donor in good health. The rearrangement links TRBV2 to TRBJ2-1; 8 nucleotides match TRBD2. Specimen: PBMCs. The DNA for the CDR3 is TGTGCCAGCACCGGGGGGGTGCTAGGGAAAGATGAGCAGTTCTTC. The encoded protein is CASTGGVLGKDEQFF.